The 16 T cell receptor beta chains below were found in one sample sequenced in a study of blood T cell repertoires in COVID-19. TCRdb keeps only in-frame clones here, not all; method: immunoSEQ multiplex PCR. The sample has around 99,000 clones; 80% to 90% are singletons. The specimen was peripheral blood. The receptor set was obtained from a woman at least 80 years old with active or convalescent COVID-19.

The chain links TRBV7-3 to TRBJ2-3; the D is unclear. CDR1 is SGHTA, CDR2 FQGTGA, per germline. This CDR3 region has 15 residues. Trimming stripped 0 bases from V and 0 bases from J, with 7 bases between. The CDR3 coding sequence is TGTGCCAGCAGCTTAACGGGCAGAAGCACAGATACGCAGTATTTT. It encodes CASSLTGRSTDTQYF.

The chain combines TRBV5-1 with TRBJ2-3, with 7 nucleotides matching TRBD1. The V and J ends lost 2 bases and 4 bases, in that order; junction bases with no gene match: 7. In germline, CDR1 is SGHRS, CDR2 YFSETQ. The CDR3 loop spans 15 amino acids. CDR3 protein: CASSLGGQIADTQYF. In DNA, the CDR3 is TGCGCCAGCAGCTTAGGGGGACAGATTGCAGATACGCAGTATTTT.

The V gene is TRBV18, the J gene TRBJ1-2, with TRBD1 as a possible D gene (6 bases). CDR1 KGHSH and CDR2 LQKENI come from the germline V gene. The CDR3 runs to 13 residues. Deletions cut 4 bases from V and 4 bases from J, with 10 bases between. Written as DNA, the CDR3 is TGTGCCAGCTCACGACAGGAGTTCTATGGCTACACCTTC. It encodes CASSRQEFYGYTF.

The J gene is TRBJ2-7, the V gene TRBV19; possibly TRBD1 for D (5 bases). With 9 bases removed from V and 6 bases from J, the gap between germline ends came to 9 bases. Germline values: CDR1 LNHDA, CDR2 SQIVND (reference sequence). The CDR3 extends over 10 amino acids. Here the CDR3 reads CASGQPEQYF. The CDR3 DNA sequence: TGTGCCAGCGGACAACCCGAGCAGTACTTC. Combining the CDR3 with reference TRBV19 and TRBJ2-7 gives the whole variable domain DGGITQSPKYLFRKEGQNVTLSCEQNLNHDAMYWYRQDPGQGLRLIYYSQIVNDFQKGDIAEGYSVSREKKESFPLTVTSAQKNPTAFYLCASGQPEQYFGPGTRLTVT.

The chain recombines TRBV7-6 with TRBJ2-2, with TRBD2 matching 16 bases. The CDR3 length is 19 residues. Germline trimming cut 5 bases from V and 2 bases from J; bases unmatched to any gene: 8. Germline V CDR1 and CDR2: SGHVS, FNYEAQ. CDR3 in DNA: TGTGCCAGCAGCCGCCTGGGACTAGCGGGAGGGCCAAACACCGGGGAGCTGTTTTTT. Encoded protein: CASSRLGLAGGPNTGELFF.

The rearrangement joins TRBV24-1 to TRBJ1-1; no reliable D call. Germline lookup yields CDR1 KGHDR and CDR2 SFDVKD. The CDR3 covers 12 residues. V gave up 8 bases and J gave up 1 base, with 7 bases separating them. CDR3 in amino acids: CATKGGNTEAFF. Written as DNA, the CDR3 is TGTGCCACCAAGGGAGGGAACACTGAAGCTTTCTTT.

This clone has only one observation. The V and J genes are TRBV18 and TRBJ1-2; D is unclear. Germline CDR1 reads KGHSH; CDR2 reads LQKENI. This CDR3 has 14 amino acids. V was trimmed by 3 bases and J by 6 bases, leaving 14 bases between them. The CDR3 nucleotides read TGTGCCAGCTCACCCGCCCCTCGAGGAAATGGCTACACCTTC. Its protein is CASSPAPRGNGYTF.

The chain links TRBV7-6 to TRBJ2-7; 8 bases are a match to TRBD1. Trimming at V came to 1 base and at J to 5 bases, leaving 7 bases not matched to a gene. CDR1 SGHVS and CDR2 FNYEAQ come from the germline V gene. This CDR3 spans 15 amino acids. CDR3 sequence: CASSLEATGAHEQYF. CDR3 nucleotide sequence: TGTGCCAGCAGCTTAGAAGCGACAGGGGCCCACGAGCAGTACTTC. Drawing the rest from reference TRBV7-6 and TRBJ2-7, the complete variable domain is GAGVSQSPRYKVTKRGQDVALRCDPISGHVSLYWYRQALGQGPEFLTYFNYEAQQDKSGLPNDRFSAERPEGSISTLTIQRTEQRDSAMYRCASSLEATGAHEQYFGPGTRLTVT.

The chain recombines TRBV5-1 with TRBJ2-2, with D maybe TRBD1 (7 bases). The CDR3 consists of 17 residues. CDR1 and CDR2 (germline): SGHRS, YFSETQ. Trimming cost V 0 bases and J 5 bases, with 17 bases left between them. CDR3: CASSLALQGGRTGELFF. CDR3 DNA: TGCGCCAGCAGCTTGGCCCTTCAGGGGGGTCGGACCGGGGAGCTGTTTTTT.

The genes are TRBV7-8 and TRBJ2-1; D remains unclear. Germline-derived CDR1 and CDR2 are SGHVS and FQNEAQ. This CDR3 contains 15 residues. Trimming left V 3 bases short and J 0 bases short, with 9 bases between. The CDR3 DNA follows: TGTGCCAGCAGCTTTTCCTCGAGCTCCTACAATGAGCAGTTCTTC. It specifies CASSFSSSSYNEQFF.

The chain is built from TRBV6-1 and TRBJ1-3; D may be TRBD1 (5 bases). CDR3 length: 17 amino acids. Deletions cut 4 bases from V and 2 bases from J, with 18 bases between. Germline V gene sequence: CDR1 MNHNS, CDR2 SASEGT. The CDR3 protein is CASSGRTGLLTGNTIYF. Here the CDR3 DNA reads TGTGCCAGCAGTGGGCGAACAGGCCTCCTGACTGGAAACACCATATATTTT.

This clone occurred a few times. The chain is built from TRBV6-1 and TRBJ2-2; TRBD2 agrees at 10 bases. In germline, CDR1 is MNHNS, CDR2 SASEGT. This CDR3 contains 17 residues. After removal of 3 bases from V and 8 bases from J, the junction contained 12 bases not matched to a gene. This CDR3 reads CASSDLGRTSGVGELFF. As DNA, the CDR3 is TGTGCCAGCAGTGATCTAGGTCGGACTAGCGGTGTGGGGGAGCTGTTTTTT.

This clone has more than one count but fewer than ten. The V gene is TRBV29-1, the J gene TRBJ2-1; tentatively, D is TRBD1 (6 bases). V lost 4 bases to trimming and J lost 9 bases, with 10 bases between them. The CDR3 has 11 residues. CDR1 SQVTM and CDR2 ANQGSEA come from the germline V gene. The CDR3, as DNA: TGCAGCGTTGTCGGGACAATTGAGCAGTTCTTC. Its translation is CSVVGTIEQFF.

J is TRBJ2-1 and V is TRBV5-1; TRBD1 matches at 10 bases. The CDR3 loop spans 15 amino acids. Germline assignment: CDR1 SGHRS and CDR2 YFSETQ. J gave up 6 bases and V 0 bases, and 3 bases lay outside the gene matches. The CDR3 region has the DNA TGCGCCAGCAGCTTGGGGGACAGGGGTTCCAATGAGCAGTTCTTC. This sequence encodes CASSLGDRGSNEQFF.

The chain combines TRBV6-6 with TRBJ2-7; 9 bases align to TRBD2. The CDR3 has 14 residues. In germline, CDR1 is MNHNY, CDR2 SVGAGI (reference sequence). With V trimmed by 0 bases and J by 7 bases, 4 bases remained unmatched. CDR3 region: CASSYSSGSFEQYF. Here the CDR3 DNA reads TGTGCCAGCAGTTACTCTAGCGGGAGCTTTGAGCAGTACTTC.

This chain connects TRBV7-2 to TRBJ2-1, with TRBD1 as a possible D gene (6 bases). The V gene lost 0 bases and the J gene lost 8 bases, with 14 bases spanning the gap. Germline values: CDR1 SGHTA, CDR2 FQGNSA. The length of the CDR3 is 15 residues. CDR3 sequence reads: CASSLARGYRDEQFF. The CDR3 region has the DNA TGTGCCAGCAGCTTAGCCAGGGGTTATAGGGATGAGCAGTTCTTC.